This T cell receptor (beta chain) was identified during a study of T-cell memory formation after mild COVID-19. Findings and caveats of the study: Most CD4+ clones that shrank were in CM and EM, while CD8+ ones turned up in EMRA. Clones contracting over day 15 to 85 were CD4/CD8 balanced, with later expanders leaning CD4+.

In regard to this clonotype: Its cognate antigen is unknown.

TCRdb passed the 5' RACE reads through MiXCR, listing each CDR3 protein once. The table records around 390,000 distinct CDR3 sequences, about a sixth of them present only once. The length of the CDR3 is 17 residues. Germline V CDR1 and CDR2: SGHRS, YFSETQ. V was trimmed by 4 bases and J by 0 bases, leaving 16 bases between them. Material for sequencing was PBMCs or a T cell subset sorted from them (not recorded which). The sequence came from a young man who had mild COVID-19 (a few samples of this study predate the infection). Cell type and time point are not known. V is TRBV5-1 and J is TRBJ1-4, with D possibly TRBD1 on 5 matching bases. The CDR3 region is CASSRGPSTATNEKLFF. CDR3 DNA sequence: TGCGCCAGCAGCAGGGGACCATCGACCGCAACTAATGAAAAACTGTTTTTT.